The present entry profiles one TCR beta chain with its context. Produced via immunoSEQ multiplex PCR; TCRdb's table is partial and in-frame only. This table holds more than 25,000 clones, roughly four fifths found once. Germline V CDR1 and CDR2: SGHRS, YFSETQ. The ends were cut back, 0 bases at V and 7 bases at J, with 5 bases in the middle. The CDR3 length is 13 residues. The data belong to a study of OX40 agonist ivuxolimab in advanced cancers. At the level of the study: An agonistic human IgG2 monoclonal antibody against OX40 (CD134) was given.

The chain combines TRBV5-1 with TRBJ1-6, with D uncertain. The sequence was obtained from an adult with an advanced solid tumor such as melanoma, head and neck, liver or kidney cancer. Sequencing was performed on CD4+ or CD8+ T cells sorted from blood, taken in a trial of the OX40 agonist ivuxolimab. The DNA for the CDR3 is TGCGCCAGCAGCTTGGCTAGAAATTCACCCCTCCACTTT. This encodes CASSLARNSPLHF.